This T cell receptor (beta chain) was captured by sequencing in a study of glioma-infiltrating T cells after dendritic cell vaccination. Whole-study context: Patients received autologous tumor lysate-pulsed dendritic cell vaccination between the early 2000s and the early 2010s.

Sample time point: after dendritic cell vaccination, including at tumor progression/relapse. Only patients with spare fresh-frozen tumor and over two years of follow-up were included. No glioblastoma patient carried an isocitrate dehydrogenase mutation. Trimming removed 0 bases from V and 6 bases from J, with 12 bases in between. The CDR3 loop spans 15 amino acids. CDR1 and CDR2 from the germline V gene are LNHDA and SQIVND (reference sequence). The data were produced by immunoSEQ multiplex PCR, yet TCRdb's version contains in-frame clones alone and is incomplete. The sample yields 72,000 or so clones, around 87% seen once. Comment on this clone: Antigen specificity is unknown.

Whole-study results and caveats: Longer survival after dendritic cell vaccination followed higher pretreatment TIL content.

This specimen was blood, taken after dendritic cell vaccination. The receptor was isolated from a human donor with glioblastoma. V and J are TRBV19 and TRBJ1-5; D not certain. The CDR3 reads CASSIDERVGQPQHF. Written as DNA, the CDR3 is TGTGCCAGTAGTATAGATGAACGGGTTGGTCAGCCCCAGCATTTT.